This T cell receptor (beta chain) was sequenced in a study of cytomegalovirus exposure and HLA in healthy donors. The PCR employed 60 Vbeta primers together with 13 Jbeta primers. TCRdb's table, derived via immunoSEQ multiplex PCR, lists solely in-frame clones and lacks some. The sample has about 94,000 clones; 7.6% are singletons. This TCR came from a man aged 45-60 years in good health and CMV-seronegative. Material for sequencing was PBMCs.

The CDR3 nucleotides read TGTGCCAGCAGCTTAGGAGCAAGTGTCGCAGATACGCAGTATTTT. Its translation is CASSLGASVADTQYF. The rearrangement uses TRBV7-9 and TRBJ2-3; D uncertain. Deletions cut 1 base from V and 4 bases from J, with 12 bases between. Germline values: CDR1 SEHNR, CDR2 FQNEAQ (reference sequence). The CDR3 is 15 residues long. The full variable domain, rest sourced from reference TRBV7-9 and TRBJ2-3, is DTGVSQNPRHKITKRGQNVTFRCDPISEHNRLYWYRQTLGQGPEFLTYFQNEAQLEKSRLLSDRFSAERPKGSFSTLEIQRTEQGDSAMYLCASSLGASVADTQYFGPGTRLTVL.